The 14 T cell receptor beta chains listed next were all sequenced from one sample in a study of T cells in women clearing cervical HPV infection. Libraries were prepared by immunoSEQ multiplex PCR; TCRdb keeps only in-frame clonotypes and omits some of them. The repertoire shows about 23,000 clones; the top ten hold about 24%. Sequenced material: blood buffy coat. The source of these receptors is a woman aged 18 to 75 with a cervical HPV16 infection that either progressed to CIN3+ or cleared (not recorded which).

Incomplete CDR3 DNA: TGTGCCAGCAGTGGGGGGTTGTCCATTTATGGT. It translates to CASSGGLSIYG. The whole CDR3 protein is CASSGGLSIYGQYF. This chain uses TRBV7-9 with TRBJ2-4, with D perhaps matching TRBD2 (6 bases). The read ends 3 residues early relative to the CDR3; the germline J gene fills the gap. The CDR3 runs 14 residues. Germline CDR1 reads SEHNR; CDR2 reads FQNEAQ (reference sequence).

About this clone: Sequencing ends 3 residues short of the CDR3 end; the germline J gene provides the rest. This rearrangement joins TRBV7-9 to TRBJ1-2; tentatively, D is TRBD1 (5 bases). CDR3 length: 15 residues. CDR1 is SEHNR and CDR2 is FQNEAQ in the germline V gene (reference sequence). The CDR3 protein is CASSPRDSWVYDYTF. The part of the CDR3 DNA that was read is TGTGCCAGCAGCCCCCGGGACTCTTGGGTATACGAC.

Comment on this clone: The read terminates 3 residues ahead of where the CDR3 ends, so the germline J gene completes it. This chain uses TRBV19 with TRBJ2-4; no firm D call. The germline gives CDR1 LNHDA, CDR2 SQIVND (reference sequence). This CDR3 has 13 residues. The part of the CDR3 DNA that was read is TGTGCCACCCTCCGTTCGGCTAACTATGGT. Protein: CATLRSANYG. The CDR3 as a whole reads CATLRSANYGQYF.

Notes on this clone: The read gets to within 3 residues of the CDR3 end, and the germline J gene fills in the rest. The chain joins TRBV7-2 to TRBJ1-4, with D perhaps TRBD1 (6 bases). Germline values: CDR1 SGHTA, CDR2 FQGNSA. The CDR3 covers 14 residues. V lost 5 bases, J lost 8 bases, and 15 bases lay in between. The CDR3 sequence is CASSTRQVGEKLFF. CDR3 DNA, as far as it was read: TGTGCCAGCAGCACCAGACAGGTTGGAGAAAAA.

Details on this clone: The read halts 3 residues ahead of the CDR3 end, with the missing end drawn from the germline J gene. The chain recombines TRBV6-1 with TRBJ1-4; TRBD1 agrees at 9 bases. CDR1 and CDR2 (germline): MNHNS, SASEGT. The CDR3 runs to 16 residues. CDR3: CASSEAEDRGGSPLFF. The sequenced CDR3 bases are TGTGCCAGCAGTGAAGCAGAGGACAGGGGTGGCTCACCA.

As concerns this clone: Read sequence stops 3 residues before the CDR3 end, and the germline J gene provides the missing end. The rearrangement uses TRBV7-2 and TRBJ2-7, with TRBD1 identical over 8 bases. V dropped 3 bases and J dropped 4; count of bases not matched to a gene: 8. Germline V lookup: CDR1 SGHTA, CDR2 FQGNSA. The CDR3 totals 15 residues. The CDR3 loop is CASSLEETGGYEQYF. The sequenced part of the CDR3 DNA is TGTGCCAGCAGCTTGGAAGAAACAGGGGGGTACGAG.

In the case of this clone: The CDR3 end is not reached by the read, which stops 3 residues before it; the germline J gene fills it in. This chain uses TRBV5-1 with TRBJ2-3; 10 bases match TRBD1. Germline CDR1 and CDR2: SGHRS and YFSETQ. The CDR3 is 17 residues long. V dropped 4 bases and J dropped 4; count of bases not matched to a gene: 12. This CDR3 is CASSLLPGQGYADTQYF. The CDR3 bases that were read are TGCGCCAGCAGCCTATTACCGGGACAGGGGTACGCAGATACG.

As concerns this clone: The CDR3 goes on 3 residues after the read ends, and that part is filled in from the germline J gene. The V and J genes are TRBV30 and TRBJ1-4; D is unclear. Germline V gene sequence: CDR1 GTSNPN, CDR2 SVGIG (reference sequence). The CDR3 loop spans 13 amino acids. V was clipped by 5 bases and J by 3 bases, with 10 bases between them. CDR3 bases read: TGTGCCTGGCGCAGGAATCCTAATGAAAAA. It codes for CAWRRNPNEK. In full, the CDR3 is CAWRRNPNEKLFF. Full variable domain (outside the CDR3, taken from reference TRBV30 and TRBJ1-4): SQTIHQWPATLVQPVGSPLSLECTVEGTSNPNLYWYRQAAGRGLQLLFYSVGIGQISSEVPQNLSASRPQDRQFILSSKKLLLSDSGFYLCAWRRNPNEKLFFGSGTQLSVL.

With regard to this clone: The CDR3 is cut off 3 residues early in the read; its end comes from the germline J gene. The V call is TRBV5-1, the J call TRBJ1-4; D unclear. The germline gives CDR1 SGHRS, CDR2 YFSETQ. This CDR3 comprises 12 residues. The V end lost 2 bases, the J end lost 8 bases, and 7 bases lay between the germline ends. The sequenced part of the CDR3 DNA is TGCGCCAGCAGCTTCTTGGGCGAAAAA. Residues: CASSFLGEK. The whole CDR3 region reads CASSFLGEKLFF.

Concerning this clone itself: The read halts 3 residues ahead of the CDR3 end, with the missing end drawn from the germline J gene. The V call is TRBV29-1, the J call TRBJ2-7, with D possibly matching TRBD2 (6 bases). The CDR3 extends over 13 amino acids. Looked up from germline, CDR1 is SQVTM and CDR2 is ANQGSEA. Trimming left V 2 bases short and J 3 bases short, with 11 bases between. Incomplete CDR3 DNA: TGCAGCGTTGAATCCGGACTAAACTACGAG. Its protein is CSVESGLNYE. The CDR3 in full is CSVESGLNYEQYF.

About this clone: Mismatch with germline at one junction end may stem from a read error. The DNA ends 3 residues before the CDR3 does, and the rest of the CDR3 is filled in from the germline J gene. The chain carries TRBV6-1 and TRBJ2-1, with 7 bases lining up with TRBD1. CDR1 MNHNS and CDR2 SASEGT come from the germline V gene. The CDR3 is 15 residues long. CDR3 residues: CASSEDRVSGNEQFF. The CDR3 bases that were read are TGTGCCAGCAGCGAAGACAGGGTGTCGGGGAATGAG.

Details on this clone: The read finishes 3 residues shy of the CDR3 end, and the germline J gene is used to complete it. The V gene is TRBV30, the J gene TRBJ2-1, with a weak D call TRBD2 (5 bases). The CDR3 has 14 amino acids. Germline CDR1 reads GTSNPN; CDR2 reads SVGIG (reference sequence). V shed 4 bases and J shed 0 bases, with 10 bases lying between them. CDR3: CAWTLANSYNEQFF. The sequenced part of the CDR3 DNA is TGTGCCTGGACGCTAGCCAACTCCTACAATGAG.

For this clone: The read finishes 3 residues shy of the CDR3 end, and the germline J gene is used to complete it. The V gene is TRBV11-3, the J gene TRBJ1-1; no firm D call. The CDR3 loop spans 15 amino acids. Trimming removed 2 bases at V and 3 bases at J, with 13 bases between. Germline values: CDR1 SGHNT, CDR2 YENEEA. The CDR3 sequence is CASSLRAQRDTEAFF. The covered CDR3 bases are TGTGCCAGCAGCTTAAGGGCCCAGAGGGACACTGAA.

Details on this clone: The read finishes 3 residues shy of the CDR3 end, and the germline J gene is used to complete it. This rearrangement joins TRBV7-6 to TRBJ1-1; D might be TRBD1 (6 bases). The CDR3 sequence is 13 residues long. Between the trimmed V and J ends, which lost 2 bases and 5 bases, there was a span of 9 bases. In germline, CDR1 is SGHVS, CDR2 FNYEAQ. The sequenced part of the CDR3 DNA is TGTGCCAGCAGCTTACAAACAGGGACTGAA. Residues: CASSLQTGTE. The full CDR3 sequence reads CASSLQTGTEAFF.